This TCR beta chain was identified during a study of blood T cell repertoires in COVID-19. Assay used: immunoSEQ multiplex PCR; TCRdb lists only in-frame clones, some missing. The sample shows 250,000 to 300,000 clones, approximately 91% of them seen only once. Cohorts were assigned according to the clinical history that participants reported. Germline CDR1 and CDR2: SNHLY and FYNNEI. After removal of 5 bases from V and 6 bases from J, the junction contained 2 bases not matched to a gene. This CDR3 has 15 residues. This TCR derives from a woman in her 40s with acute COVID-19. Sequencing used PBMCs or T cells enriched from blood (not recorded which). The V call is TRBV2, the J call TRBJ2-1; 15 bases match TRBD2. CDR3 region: CASSRTSGGANEQFF. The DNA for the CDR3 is TGTGCCAGCAGTCGGACTAGCGGGGGGGCCAATGAGCAGTTCTTC. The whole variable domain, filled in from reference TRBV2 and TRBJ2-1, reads EPEVTQTPSHQVTQMGQEVILRCVPISNHLYFYWYRQILGQKVEFLVSFYNNEISEKSEIFDDQFSVERPDGSNFTLKIRSTKLEDSAMYFCASSRTSGGANEQFFGPGTRLTVL.